This TCR beta chain was profiled in a study of cytomegalovirus exposure and HLA in healthy donors. Overall study results and limits: The later analysis indicated that the majority of CMV-associated TCR beta chains appeared HLA-restricted. Later on, a genetic analysis was performed. It linked a missense variant in DCLRE1C with V- and J-gene trimming of TCR beta.

Samples came from healthy bone marrow donors. PCR involved 60 Vbeta and 13 Jbeta primers. Using immunoSEQ multiplex PCR, the repertoire was profiled, and TCRdb retains in-frame clones only, with some absent. The sample comprises about 190,000 clones, approximately 84% of which are singletons, and approximately 0.25% rests with the top ten. This clone was observed once. Its antigen is unidentified. The CDR3 extends over 13 amino acids. The germline V gene encodes CDR1 MNHEY and CDR2 SVGAGI. V trimming: 2 bases; J trimming: 6 bases; junction bases outside the gene matches: 2. Material: PBMCs. The source is a boy aged 5-17 years in good health and CMV-seronegative. The genes are TRBV6-5 and TRBJ2-7; 9 nucleotides align to TRBD1. The CDR3 DNA reads TGTGCCAGCAGTTACACAGGGGGCATCGAGCAGTACTTC. Translation gives CASSYTGGIEQYF.